The next 7 T cell receptor beta chains were all read from a single sample in a study of blood T cell repertoires in COVID-19. The protocol was immunoSEQ multiplex PCR, while the TCRdb copy is restricted to in-frame clones and leaves out a portion. The table shows 130,000 or so clones, with more than 75% occurring only once. What was sequenced was peripheral blood. These receptors were obtained from a man in his 70s with active COVID-19.

The chain couples TRBV28 to TRBJ1-5; D may be TRBD1 (5 bases). This CDR3 is built from 15 residues. CDR1 and CDR2 from the germline V gene are MDHEN and SYDVKM. Between the trimmed V and J ends, which lost 6 bases and 7 bases, there was a span of 19 bases. CDR3 sequence: CASRAAGPEGQPQHF. The CDR3, as DNA: TGTGCCAGCAGGGCGGCAGGGCCAGAAGGCCAGCCCCAGCATTTT.

Regarding this clone: The same CDR3 also results from other DNA sequences found in this sample. CDR3 sequence (DNA): TGTGCCAGCAGCCCCCCCGGACAGGGACGAGAGACCCAGTACTTC. Protein sequence: CASSPPGQGRETQYF. The chain joins TRBV28 to TRBJ2-5; TRBD1 agrees at 8 bases. With V trimmed by 6 bases and J by 4 bases, 10 bases remained unmatched. The germline V gene encodes CDR1 MDHEN and CDR2 SYDVKM. The CDR3 length is 15 residues.

The chain recombines TRBV5-4 with TRBJ1-6, with D possibly matching TRBD1 (5 bases). This CDR3 contains 14 residues. CDR1 and CDR2 from the germline V gene are SGHNT and YYREEE (reference sequence). The V and J ends lost 2 bases and 9 bases respectively, with 12 bases between them. CDR3 loop: CASSFETESSPLHF. CDR3 sequence (DNA): TGTGCCAGCAGCTTCGAGACAGAGTCTTCACCCCTCCACTTT.

This chain uses TRBV7-2 with TRBJ2-1, with TRBD2 matching 8 bases. The CDR3 length is 19 residues. CDR1 and CDR2 (germline): SGHTA, FQGNSA. After removal of 1 base from V and 0 bases from J, the junction contained 11 bases not matched to a gene. The DNA for the CDR3 is TGTGCCAGCAGCTTAGTATATGGCGGGAGGACCACCTCCTACAATGAGCAGTTCTTC. Its translation: CASSLVYGGRTTSYNEQFF.

The chain links TRBV12-3 or TRBV12-4 to TRBJ2-5, with D tentatively TRBD1 (6 bases). V was cut by 5 bases and J by 5 bases, with 12 bases left in between. The CDR3 length is 13 residues. Here the CDR3 reads CASSTQGGETQYF. In DNA form, the CDR3 reads TGTGCCAGCAGTACACAGGGCGGGGAGACCCAGTACTTC.

V and J are TRBV6-2 or TRBV6-3 and TRBJ2-1, with a tentative D call TRBD1 (5 bases). CDR1 is MNHEY and CDR2 is SVGEGT in the germline V gene. The V and J ends lost 4 bases and 7 bases respectively, with 11 bases between them. CDR3 length: 13 residues. The CDR3 region is CASSFNRGNEQFF. CDR3 in DNA: TGTGCCAGCAGTTTCAATAGGGGAAATGAGCAGTTCTTC.

The rearrangement uses TRBV13 and TRBJ2-5; D remains unclear. The CDR3 runs to 15 residues. The germline gives CDR1 PRHDT, CDR2 FYEKMQ (reference sequence). The ends were cut back, 6 bases at V and 5 bases at J, with 19 bases in the middle. The CDR3 DNA reads TGTGCCAGCAGTCGCCCCGGTGGCGGTCCGGAGACCCAGTACTTC. Amino acids: CASSRPGGGPETQYF.